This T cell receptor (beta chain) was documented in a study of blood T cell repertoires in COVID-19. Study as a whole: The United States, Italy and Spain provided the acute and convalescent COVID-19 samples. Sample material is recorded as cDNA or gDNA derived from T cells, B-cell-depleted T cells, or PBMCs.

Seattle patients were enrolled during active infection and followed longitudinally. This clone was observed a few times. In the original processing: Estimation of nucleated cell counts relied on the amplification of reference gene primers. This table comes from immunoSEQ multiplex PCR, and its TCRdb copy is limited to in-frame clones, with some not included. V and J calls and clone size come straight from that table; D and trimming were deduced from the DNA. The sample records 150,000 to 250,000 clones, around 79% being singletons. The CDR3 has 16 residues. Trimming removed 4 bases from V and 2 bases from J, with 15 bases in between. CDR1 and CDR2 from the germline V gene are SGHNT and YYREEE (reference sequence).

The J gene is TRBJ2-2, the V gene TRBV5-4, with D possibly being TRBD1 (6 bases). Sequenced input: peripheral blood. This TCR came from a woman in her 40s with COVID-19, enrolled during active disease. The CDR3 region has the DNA TGTGCCAGCAGCCCGAGTCAGGGGTCCAACACCGGGGAGCTGTTTTTT. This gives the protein CASSPSQGSNTGELFF. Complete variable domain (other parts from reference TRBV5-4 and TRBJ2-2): ETGVTQSPTHLIKTRGQQVTLRCSSQSGHNTVSWYQQALGQGPQFIFQYYREEENGRGNFPPRFSGLQFPNYSSELNVNALELDDSALYLCASSPSQGSNTGELFFGEGSRLTVL.